A selection of T cell receptor beta chains follows, all from one sample in a study of blood T cell repertoires in COVID-19. The protocol was immunoSEQ multiplex PCR, while the TCRdb copy is restricted to in-frame clones and leaves out a portion. Counted here are approximately 400,000 clones, about 87% occurring once; the ten biggest clones make up approximately 1.3%. Sequencing was done on a sample of PBMCs or T cells enriched from blood (not recorded which). The receptor source for this set is a man under 40 who had recovered from COVID-19. The CDR3 runs from the conserved cysteine through the conserved F or W. A D gene is named only where the DNA matches it firmly. Size is omitted from some rows. Given values are once, few, many or a class for expanded clones.

len: 14
abundance: .
j_gene: TRBJ1-1
d_gene: TRBD1
v_gene: TRBV7-9
CDR3aa: CASSPGQGGTEAFF
CDR3nt: TGTGCCAGCAGCCCAGGACAGGGTGGTACTGAAGCTTTCTTT

len: 15
abundance: .
j_gene: TRBJ1-5
d_gene: .
v_gene: TRBV5-6
CDR3aa: CASSLKQTSNQPQHF
CDR3nt: TGTGCCAGCAGCTTAAAACAGACGAGCAATCAGCCCCAGCATTTT

len: 13
abundance: .
j_gene: TRBJ1-5
d_gene: .
v_gene: TRBV30
CDR3aa: CAWSPQGVQPQHF
CDR3nt: TGTGCCTGGAGCCCACAGGGTGTCCAGCCCCAGCATTTT

len: 14
abundance: once
j_gene: TRBJ1-1
d_gene: TRBD1
v_gene: TRBV7-2
CDR3aa: CASSLFGRAGGAFF
CDR3nt: TGTGCCAGCAGCTTATTTGGACGGGCAGGGGGGGCTTTCTTT

len: 13
abundance: .
j_gene: TRBJ1-1
d_gene: .
v_gene: TRBV9
CDR3aa: CASSASSNTEAFF
CDR3nt: TGTGCCAGCAGCGCCTCCTCGAACACTGAAGCTTTCTTT

len: 15
abundance: .
j_gene: TRBJ1-4
d_gene: .
v_gene: TRBV3-1/TRBV3-2
CDR3aa: CASSPSSGRGEKLFF
CDR3nt: TGTGCCAGCAGCCCTTCTTCGGGGCGGGGGGAAAAACTGTTTTTT

len: 12
abundance: .
j_gene: TRBJ2-1
d_gene: .
v_gene: TRBV30
CDR3aa: CAWSFRIDEQFF
CDR3nt: TGTGCCTGGAGTTTTAGAATTGATGAGCAGTTCTTC

len: 13
abundance: .
j_gene: TRBJ2-2
d_gene: .
v_gene: TRBV19
CDR3aa: CASKDRGFGELFF
CDR3nt: TGTGCCAGTAAGGACAGAGGCTTCGGGGAGCTGTTTTTT

len: 14
abundance: .
j_gene: TRBJ2-7
d_gene: .
v_gene: TRBV6-5
CDR3aa: CASFGGAPSYEQYF
CDR3nt: TGTGCCAGTTTTGGGGGCGCCCCCTCCTACGAGCAGTACTTC

len: 15
abundance: .
j_gene: TRBJ2-1
d_gene: TRBD1
v_gene: TRBV7-3
CDR3aa: CASSLTRGPYNEQFF
CDR3nt: TGTGCCAGCAGCTTAACGAGGGGGCCCTACAATGAGCAGTTCTTC

len: 16
abundance: few
j_gene: TRBJ2-7
d_gene: TRBD2
v_gene: TRBV2
CDR3aa: CASSNHRTSGVNEQYF
CDR3nt: TGTGCCAGCAGTAACCATAGAACTAGCGGGGTCAACGAGCAGTACTTC

len: 15
abundance: once
j_gene: TRBJ1-2
d_gene: TRBD1
v_gene: TRBV5-4
CDR3aa: CASSGGQGTNYGYTF
CDR3nt: TGTGCCAGCAGCGGGGGACAGGGGACGAACTATGGCTACACCTTC

len: 13
abundance: .
j_gene: TRBJ2-2
d_gene: .
v_gene: TRBV19
CDR3aa: CASSIQNTGELFF
CDR3nt: TGTGCCAGTAGTATCCAGAACACCGGGGAGCTGTTTTTT

len: 16
abundance: .
j_gene: TRBJ2-2
d_gene: TRBD2
v_gene: TRBV13
CDR3aa: CASSTVPGLAPGELFF
CDR3nt: TGTGCCAGCAGCACCGTACCGGGACTAGCGCCCGGGGAGCTGTTTTTT

len: 15
abundance: .
j_gene: TRBJ1-2
d_gene: .
v_gene: TRBV6-5
CDR3aa: CASSSRQGTNYGYTF
CDR3nt: TGTGCCAGCAGTTCGCGGCAGGGGACCAACTATGGCTACACCTTC

len: 13
abundance: .
j_gene: TRBJ1-1
d_gene: .
v_gene: TRBV27
CDR3aa: CASSLSANTEAFF
CDR3nt: TGTGCCAGCAGTTTATCAGCGAACACTGAAGCTTTCTTT

len: 13
abundance: .
j_gene: TRBJ1-1
d_gene: .
v_gene: TRBV5-1
CDR3aa: CASSLVDNPEAFF
CDR3nt: TGCGCCAGCAGCTTGGTGGACAACCCTGAAGCTTTCTTT

len: 17
abundance: .
j_gene: TRBJ2-3
d_gene: TRBD2
v_gene: TRBV9
CDR3aa: CASSVAWTSGGKDTQYF
CDR3nt: TGTGCCAGCAGCGTAGCTTGGACTAGCGGGGGGAAGGATACGCAGTATTTT

len: 14
abundance: .
j_gene: TRBJ2-2
d_gene: .
v_gene: TRBV7-3
CDR3aa: CASSRGVLPGELFF
CDR3nt: TGTGCCAGCTCCAGGGGGGTATTGCCCGGGGAGCTGTTTTTT

len: 16
abundance: .
j_gene: TRBJ2-2
d_gene: TRBD1
v_gene: TRBV5-1
CDR3aa: CASSFDRGSNTGELFF
CDR3nt: TGCGCCAGCAGCTTTGACAGGGGATCGAACACCGGGGAGCTGTTTTTT

len: 11
abundance: .
j_gene: TRBJ1-1
d_gene: .
v_gene: TRBV20-1
CDR3aa: CSASGPTEAFF
CDR3nt: TGCAGTGCTAGCGGTCCGACTGAAGCTTTCTTT

len: 13
abundance: .
j_gene: TRBJ1-6
d_gene: TRBD1
v_gene: TRBV7-6
CDR3aa: CASKEGTDSPLHF
CDR3nt: TGTGCCAGCAAAGAGGGGACAGATTCACCCCTCCACTTT

len: 12
abundance: .
j_gene: TRBJ1-4
d_gene: .
v_gene: TRBV3-1/TRBV3-2
CDR3aa: CASSPVEEKLFF
CDR3nt: TGTGCCAGCAGCCCGGTGGAGGAAAAACTGTTTTTT

len: 16
abundance: .
j_gene: TRBJ2-7
d_gene: .
v_gene: TRBV6-2/TRBV6-3
CDR3aa: CASSFTSGVTRYEQYF
CDR3nt: TGTGCCAGCAGCTTTACCTCAGGGGTAACTCGCTACGAGCAGTACTTC

len: 14
abundance: .
j_gene: TRBJ1-1
d_gene: TRBD1
v_gene: TRBV30
CDR3aa: CAWRIQGVGTEAFF
CDR3nt: TGTGCCTGGAGGATACAGGGGGTTGGGACTGAAGCTTTCTTT

len: 12
abundance: .
j_gene: TRBJ1-1
d_gene: .
v_gene: TRBV6-5
CDR3aa: CASSRVGGRAFF
CDR3nt: TGTGCCAGCAGTAGGGTAGGGGGTCGGGCTTTCTTT

len: 15
abundance: .
j_gene: TRBJ2-1
d_gene: .
v_gene: TRBV9
CDR3aa: CASSVAAGSYNEQFF
CDR3nt: TGTGCCAGCAGCGTAGCGGCAGGGTCCTACAATGAGCAGTTCTTC

len: 13
abundance: .
j_gene: TRBJ2-1
d_gene: TRBD2
v_gene: TRBV12-3/TRBV12-4
CDR3aa: CASRRSGGSEQFF
CDR3nt: TGTGCCAGCAGACGGAGCGGGGGAAGTGAGCAGTTCTTC

len: 15
abundance: .
j_gene: TRBJ2-1
d_gene: .
v_gene: TRBV9
CDR3aa: CASSPPPGVYNEQFF
CDR3nt: TGTGCCAGCAGCCCCCCCCCGGGGGTATACAATGAGCAGTTCTTC

len: 13
abundance: .
j_gene: TRBJ2-7
d_gene: TRBD1
v_gene: TRBV5-6
CDR3aa: CASSADRGYEQYF
CDR3nt: TGTGCCAGCAGCGCGGACAGGGGATACGAGCAGTACTTC

len: 20
abundance: .
j_gene: TRBJ2-2
d_gene: TRBD1
v_gene: TRBV4-2
CDR3aa: CASSPVVGDRGPANTGELFF
CDR3nt: TGTGCCAGCAGCCCTGTTGTGGGGGACAGGGGCCCAGCGAACACCGGGGAGCTGTTTTTT

len: 18
abundance: .
j_gene: TRBJ1-2
d_gene: TRBD1
v_gene: TRBV15
CDR3aa: CATGMNTGQGAIGYGYTF
CDR3nt: TGTGCCACCGGAATGAACACGGGACAGGGGGCTATAGGCTATGGCTACACCTTC

len: 16
abundance: .
j_gene: TRBJ1-4
d_gene: .
v_gene: TRBV4-1
CDR3aa: CASSQDESGLGEKLFF
CDR3nt: TGCGCCAGCAGCCAAGATGAGAGCGGGTTGGGTGAAAAACTGTTTTTT

len: 15
abundance: .
j_gene: TRBJ2-3
d_gene: TRBD1
v_gene: TRBV24-1
CDR3aa: CATSEGDRAADTQYF
CDR3nt: TGTGCCACCAGTGAGGGGGACAGGGCGGCAGATACGCAGTATTTT

len: 15
abundance: .
j_gene: TRBJ1-5
d_gene: TRBD1
v_gene: TRBV18
CDR3aa: CASSHYRGVNQPQHF
CDR3nt: TGTGCCAGCTCACACTACAGGGGAGTCAATCAGCCCCAGCATTTT

len: 13
abundance: few
j_gene: TRBJ2-2
d_gene: .
v_gene: TRBV11-2
CDR3aa: CASSAEHTGELFF
CDR3nt: TGTGCCAGCTCAGCGGAACACACCGGGGAGCTGTTTTTT

len: 14
abundance: .
j_gene: TRBJ2-5
d_gene: TRBD1
v_gene: TRBV3-1/TRBV3-2
CDR3aa: CASSQGDSQETQYF
CDR3nt: TGTGCCAGCAGCCAAGGGGACAGCCAAGAGACCCAGTACTTC

len: 15
abundance: .
j_gene: TRBJ2-1
d_gene: TRBD2
v_gene: TRBV13
CDR3aa: CASSSTSGVYNEQFF
CDR3nt: TGTGCCAGCAGCTCTACTAGCGGGGTGTACAATGAGCAGTTCTTC

len: 13
abundance: few
j_gene: TRBJ1-1
d_gene: .
v_gene: TRBV3-1/TRBV3-2
CDR3aa: CASSPTVNTEAFF
CDR3nt: TGTGCCAGCAGCCCCACAGTGAACACTGAAGCTTTCTTT

len: 14
abundance: .
j_gene: TRBJ2-3
d_gene: .
v_gene: TRBV6-4
CDR3aa: CASSDSGGADTQYF
CDR3nt: TGTGCCAGCAGTGACTCCGGGGGAGCAGATACGCAGTATTTT

len: 15
abundance: .
j_gene: TRBJ1-2
d_gene: TRBD1
v_gene: TRBV15
CDR3aa: CATSREEAGGYGYTF
CDR3nt: TGTGCCACCAGCAGAGAGGAGGCAGGGGGCTATGGCTACACCTTC

len: 13
abundance: .
j_gene: TRBJ1-1
d_gene: .
v_gene: TRBV7-2
CDR3aa: CASSLPGFTEAFF
CDR3nt: TGTGCCAGCAGCTTACCCGGGTTCACTGAAGCTTTCTTT

len: 15
abundance: .
j_gene: TRBJ2-5
d_gene: TRBD2
v_gene: TRBV7-7
CDR3aa: CASSRLAVNYETQYF
CDR3nt: TGTGCCAGCAGCCGACTAGCGGTTAATTATGAGACCCAGTACTTC

len: 13
abundance: once
j_gene: TRBJ1-1
d_gene: .
v_gene: TRBV7-3
CDR3aa: CASSVDTNTEAFF
CDR3nt: TGTGCCAGCAGCGTCGACACGAACACTGAAGCTTTCTTT

len: 15
abundance: once
j_gene: TRBJ2-1
d_gene: TRBD2
v_gene: TRBV7-9
CDR3aa: CASSLVDGGVVEQFF
CDR3nt: TGTGCCAGCAGCTTAGTTGACGGGGGGGTTGTTGAGCAGTTCTTC

len: 12
abundance: .
j_gene: TRBJ1-1
d_gene: .
v_gene: TRBV11-2
CDR3aa: CASSLGAIEAFF
CDR3nt: TGTGCCAGCAGCTTAGGTGCTATCGAAGCTTTCTTT

len: 17
abundance: .
j_gene: TRBJ2-2
d_gene: TRBD2
v_gene: TRBV3-1/TRBV3-2
CDR3aa: CASSQDPGGGATGELFF
CDR3nt: TGTGCCAGCAGCCAAGATCCCGGGGGGGGAGCCACCGGGGAGCTGTTTTTT

len: 15
abundance: .
j_gene: TRBJ1-6
d_gene: TRBD1
v_gene: TRBV4-3
CDR3aa: CASSQDWTGPSPLHF
CDR3nt: TGCGCCAGCAGCCAAGATTGGACAGGGCCTTCACCCCTCCACTTT

len: 16
abundance: .
j_gene: TRBJ2-1
d_gene: TRBD2
v_gene: TRBV10-1
CDR3aa: CASSELLAGGGNEQFF
CDR3nt: TGCGCCAGCAGTGAGCTCCTAGCGGGGGGCGGGAATGAGCAGTTCTTC

len: 15
abundance: .
j_gene: TRBJ2-7
d_gene: TRBD1
v_gene: TRBV11-2
CDR3aa: CASSSGGISSYEQYF
CDR3nt: TGTGCCAGCAGCTCAGGGGGAATAAGCTCCTACGAGCAGTACTTC

len: 13
abundance: .
j_gene: TRBJ2-3
d_gene: .
v_gene: TRBV29-1
CDR3aa: CSVAGVSTDTQYF
CDR3nt: TGCAGCGTTGCAGGGGTTAGCACAGATACGCAGTATTTT